These 30 T cell receptor beta chains were all obtained from the same sample, sequenced in a study of blood T cell repertoires in COVID-19. Method: immunoSEQ multiplex PCR; TCRdb's copy keeps in-frame clones and lacks some. This table has roughly 140,000 clones, 84% appearing once. Sequencing was carried out using PBMCs or T cells enriched from blood (not recorded which). All receptors derive from a woman in her late teens or twenties who had been exposed to COVID-19.

The gene calls are TRBV5-5 and TRBJ2-1; 15 bases align to TRBD2. This CDR3 is 18 amino acids long. Trimming at V came to 4 bases and at J to 4 bases, leaving 9 bases not matched to a gene. Germline values: CDR1 SGHKS, CDR2 YYEKEE (reference sequence). CDR3 protein: CASSPGLAGGARYNEQFF. The CDR3 DNA is TGTGCCAGCAGCCCCGGACTAGCGGGAGGGGCTCGTTACAATGAGCAGTTCTTC.

This sequence joins TRBV5-1 and TRBJ1-1; D is possibly TRBD1 (6 bases). Deletions cut 9 bases from V and 1 base from J, with 16 bases between. Germline V gene data show CDR1 as SGHRS and CDR2 as YFSETQ. There are 14 residues in the CDR3. The CDR3 coding sequence is TGCGCCACCTCACCCGGACAGTCGAACACTGAAGCTTTCTTT. Translated, it gives CATSPGQSNTEAFF.

This sequence joins TRBV7-8 and TRBJ1-4; unclear D gene. The CDR3 covers 16 residues. Germline V lookup: CDR1 SGHVS, CDR2 FQNEAQ. Trimming took 7 bases from V and 0 from J, leaving 15 bases between them. CDR3 coding DNA: TGTGCCAGCACCTCCGGAGGAGGCGCAACTAATGAAAAACTGTTTTTT. Its protein is CASTSGGGATNEKLFF.

The chain carries TRBV5-1 and TRBJ1-2, with D maybe TRBD1 (6 bases). CDR3 length equals 15 residues. Per the germline V gene, CDR1 is SGHRS and CDR2 is YFSETQ. Trimming took 0 bases from V and 6 from J, leaving 15 bases between them. CDR3 bases: TGCGCCAGCAGCTTGGTGCGGGGGGCCGGACATGGCTACACCTTC. Its protein product is CASSLVRGAGHGYTF.

CDR3 bases: TGCAGCGTGCAGACATTCACCTATGGCTACACCTTC. Protein: CSVQTFTYGYTF. The chain is built from TRBV29-1 and TRBJ1-2; D is uncertain. Trimming cost V 6 bases and J 4 bases, with 12 bases left between them. The germline CDR1 and CDR2 sequences are SQVTM and ANQGSEA. This CDR3 comprises 12 residues.

The CDR3 protein is CASSFEGAGGYTF. CDR3 nucleotide sequence: TGTGCCAGCAGTTTTGAGGGGGCAGGGGGCTACACCTTC. The chain has TRBV12-3 or TRBV12-4 and TRBJ1-2; 7 bases are a match to TRBD1. The CDR3 sequence is 13 residues long. V shed 3 bases, J shed 8 bases, and the junction held 6 bases outside the gene matches.

This chain joins TRBV9 and TRBJ2-2; TRBD2 aligns across 10 bases. After removal of 4 bases from V and 7 bases from J, the junction contained 10 bases not matched to a gene. The CDR3 is 16 amino acids. Germline CDR1 and CDR2: SGDLS and YYNGEE. The DNA of the CDR3 is TGTGCCAGCAGCTCTCTAGCGGGAGATTCCGGCGGGGAGCTGTTTTTT. Translation: CASSSLAGDSGGELFF.

The sample holds a few counts of this clone. DNA for the CDR3: TGTGCCAGCAGCCACAGGAGTCTCCAAAACATTCAGTACTTC. Its protein is CASSHRSLQNIQYF. The V gene is TRBV5-4, the J gene TRBJ2-4; tentative D call: TRBD1 (5 bases). The CDR3 spans 14 residues. The V and J ends lost 4 bases and 5 bases respectively, with 13 bases between them. Germline V gives CDR1 SGHNT, CDR2 YYREEE (reference sequence).

The V call is TRBV27, the J call TRBJ2-7, with no clear D. Trimming removed 10 bases at V and 1 base at J, with 14 bases between. The CDR3 consists of 13 residues. Germline lookup yields CDR1 MNHEY and CDR2 SMNVEV (reference sequence). The CDR3 is CATTAGSSYEQYF. CDR3 bases: TGTGCCACCACCGCCGGGTCATCCTACGAGCAGTACTTC.

This rearrangement joins TRBV5-1 to TRBJ1-1; perhaps TRBD1 as D (5 bases). V was cut by 0 bases and J by 3 bases, with 15 bases left in between. There are 16 residues in the CDR3. From germline, CDR1 is SGHRS and CDR2 YFSETQ. CDR3 protein: CASSLVWGRDHTEAFF. In nucleotides, the CDR3 is TGCGCCAGCAGCTTGGTTTGGGGCAGGGATCACACTGAAGCTTTCTTT.

The chain recombines TRBV18 with TRBJ1-5, with D possibly being TRBD1 (5 bases). The germline gives CDR1 KGHSH, CDR2 LQKENI. The CDR3 extends over 17 amino acids. The ends were cut back, 2 bases at V and 7 bases at J, with 21 bases in the middle. The CDR3 nucleotides are TGTGCCAGCTCACCAACGTCAGGTCTGCCAGGGCGACAGCCCCAGCATTTT. Translating it yields CASSPTSGLPGRQPQHF.

V gene TRBV3-1 (or the pseudogene TRBV3-2) combines with J gene TRBJ2-7; no clear D. Between the trimmed V and J ends, which lost 3 bases and 3 bases, there was a span of 3 bases. The length of the CDR3 is 11 residues. The germline gives CDR1 LGHDT, CDR2 YNNKEL (reference sequence). The CDR3 here is CASSQSYEQYF. CDR3 nucleotide sequence: TGTGCCAGCAGCCAGAGCTACGAGCAGTACTTC.

This chain connects TRBV5-6 to TRBJ2-1, with 10 nucleotides matching TRBD1. The CDR3 has 15 residues. Germline loops: CDR1 SGHDT, CDR2 YYEEEE. V gave up 6 bases and J gave up 8 bases; unmatched junction bases: 11. The CDR3 nucleotides are TGTGCCAGCACTCTAGAGACAGGGGGCAAAGATGAGCAGTTCTTC. It yields the protein CASTLETGGKDEQFF. Full variable domain (missing parts from reference TRBV5-6 and TRBJ2-1): DAGVTQSPTHLIKTRGQQVTLRCSPKSGHDTVSWYQQALGQGPQFIFQYYEEEERQRGNFPDRFSGHQFPNYSSELNVNALLLGDSALYLCASTLETGGKDEQFFGPGTRLTVL.

The V and J genes are TRBV5-1 and TRBJ2-1; TRBD2 might be the D (6 bases). The CDR3 has 13 residues. Germline values: CDR1 SGHRS, CDR2 YFSETQ. The V end was cut by 4 bases, the J end by 6 bases, with 11 bases between. Here the CDR3 reads CASSPTGGNEQFF. Written as DNA, the CDR3 is TGCGCCAGCAGCCCCACCGGGGGCAATGAGCAGTTCTTC.

The rearrangement uses TRBV19 and TRBJ1-2; 11 bases map to TRBD1. CDR1 and CDR2 from the germline V gene are LNHDA and SQIVND (reference sequence). Losses at the gene ends were 7 bases for V and 7 bases for J; bases not matched to a gene: 17. The CDR3 is made up of 17 amino acids. The CDR3 DNA reads as TGTGCCAGTACCGACTTAAACCCGGGACAGGGGGTGATTGGCTACACCTTC. As protein: CASTDLNPGQGVIGYTF.

This chain connects TRBV27 to TRBJ1-1; TRBD1 matches 7 bases. Germline assignment: CDR1 MNHEY and CDR2 SMNVEV (reference sequence). After removal of 6 bases from V and 6 bases from J, the junction contained 7 bases not matched to a gene. The CDR3 extends over 13 amino acids. The CDR3 loop reads CASSYRGDAEAFF. CDR3 nucleotides: TGTGCCAGCAGCTACAGGGGAGACGCTGAAGCTTTCTTT.

This clone was picked up a small number of times. The V call is TRBV21-1, the J call TRBJ2-1; TRBD2 is the table's D call, not checked against the DNA. TRBV21-1 is noted as a pseudogene. The CDR3 runs to 16 residues. DNA for the CDR3: TGTGCCAGCAGCAAAGCCGGGACTAGGTTAAACAATGAGCAGTTCTTC. This translates into CASSKAGTRLNNEQFF.

The rearrangement uses TRBV15 and TRBJ2-3; D remains unclear. V shed 0 bases and J shed 3 bases, with 4 bases lying between them. Per germline, CDR1 LNHNV and CDR2 YYDKDF (reference sequence). The CDR3 covers 13 residues. The CDR3 is CATSRDLTDTQYF. CDR3 bases: TGTGCCACCAGCAGAGATCTAACAGATACGCAGTATTTT. Complete variable domain (other parts from reference TRBV15 and TRBJ2-3): DAMVIQNPRYQVTQFGKPVTLSCSQTLNHNVMYWYQQKSSQAPKLLFHYYDKDFNNEADTPDNFQSRRPNTSFCFLDIRSPGLGDTAMYLCATSRDLTDTQYFGPGTRLTVL.

The chain combines TRBV3-1 (or the pseudogene TRBV3-2) with TRBJ1-6, with 9 nucleotides matching TRBD1. The V and J ends lost 2 bases and 6 bases, in that order; junction bases with no gene match: 14. CDR1 and CDR2 from the germline V gene are LGHDT and YNNKEL (reference sequence). The CDR3 contains 19 residues. The CDR3, as DNA: TGTGCCAGCAGCCAATTCAATTCCGGGACAGGGAATAGTAATTCACCCCTCCACTTT. Protein product: CASSQFNSGTGNSNSPLHF.

This clone was observed a handful of times. The chain links TRBV7-9 to TRBJ2-1, with 8 bases aligning to TRBD1. From germline, CDR1 is SEHNR and CDR2 FQNEAQ (reference sequence). This CDR3 has 15 amino acids. J was trimmed by 6 bases and V by 5 bases; bases with no gene match: 9. In DNA, the CDR3 is TGTGCCAGCAGCCGGACAGGGAAATACAGCAATGAGCAGTTCTTC. Its protein is CASSRTGKYSNEQFF.

The rearrangement links TRBV5-1 to TRBJ2-1; D might be TRBD2 (6 bases). Trimming removed 4 bases from V and 3 bases from J, with 14 bases in between. The germline CDR1 and CDR2 sequences are SGHRS and YFSETQ. CDR3 size: 15 residues. The CDR3 reads CASSPTAGLYNEQFF. CDR3 coding DNA: TGCGCCAGCAGCCCTACGGCGGGGCTCTACAATGAGCAGTTCTTC.

This clone was seen a single time. The J gene is TRBJ2-1, the V gene TRBV7-9; perhaps TRBD2 as D (6 bases). Trimming left V 5 bases short and J 4 bases short, with 18 bases between. The CDR3 loop spans 16 amino acids. Per germline, CDR1 SEHNR and CDR2 FQNEAQ (reference sequence). Here the CDR3 reads CASSRGGSKGYNEQFF. CDR3 coding DNA: TGTGCCAGCAGCCGTGGAGGGAGTAAAGGTTACAATGAGCAGTTCTTC.

In this sample, this clone turned up once. The gene calls are TRBV15 and TRBJ2-6; TRBD2 might be the D (6 bases). Per germline, CDR1 LNHNV and CDR2 YYDKDF (reference sequence). The CDR3 spans 16 residues. The V end was cut by 5 bases, the J end by 2 bases, with 13 bases between. The CDR3 DNA reads as TGTGCCACCAGCTTTTCTCCGGGGGCTGGGGCCAACGTCCTGACTTTC. It specifies CATSFSPGAGANVLTF.

This clone came up a few times. This chain links TRBV28 with TRBJ1-1; D possibly corresponds to TRBD1 (6 bases). V dropped 6 bases and J dropped 0 bases, with 14 bases sitting between them. The V gene's germline CDR1 is MDHEN and CDR2 SYDVKM. This CDR3 contains 15 residues. This CDR3 is CASRTLDSMNTEAFF. The CDR3 DNA is TGTGCCAGCAGGACCCTGGACAGTATGAACACTGAAGCTTTCTTT.

The chain combines TRBV5-1 with TRBJ2-7; 11 bases align to TRBD2. V was pared by 1 base and J by 5 bases, with 11 bases of the junction left unmatched. The CDR3 is 17 residues long. Germline CDR1 reads SGHRS; CDR2 reads YFSETQ. The CDR3 sequence: CASSLTSGRTFADEQYF. CDR3 coding DNA: TGCGCCAGCAGCTTGACTAGCGGGAGAACTTTTGCCGACGAGCAGTACTTC. Full variable domain (remainder filled in from reference TRBV5-1 and TRBJ2-7): KAGVTQTPRYLIKTRGQQVTLSCSPISGHRSVSWYQQTPGQGLQFLFEYFSETQRNKGNFPGRFSGRQFSNSRSEMNVSTLELGDSALYLCASSLTSGRTFADEQYFGPGTRLTVT.

The chain carries TRBV18 and TRBJ1-5; D possibly corresponds to TRBD1 (6 bases). The V gene's germline CDR1 is KGHSH and CDR2 LQKENI. The CDR3 has 16 amino acids. Trimming took off 0 bases at V and 2 bases at J, with 11 bases between the two ends. In nucleotides, the CDR3 is TGTGCCAGCTCACCACCGGTTAACAGGGGCAATCAGCCCCAGCATTTT. The encoded protein is CASSPPVNRGNQPQHF.

In this sample, this clone turned up many times. This sequence joins TRBV14 and TRBJ2-7, with D perhaps matching TRBD1 (6 bases). From germline, CDR1 is SGHDN and CDR2 FVKESK. V gave up 0 bases and J gave up 3 bases, with 12 bases separating them. The CDR3 consists of 15 residues. The CDR3 sequence: CASSQDRRTDYEQYF. In DNA, the CDR3 is TGTGCCAGCAGCCAAGATAGAAGGACAGACTACGAGCAGTACTTC.

This chain links TRBV2 with TRBJ2-1, with 8 bases fitting TRBD2. The CDR3 covers 15 residues. Germline trimming cut 2 bases from V and 9 bases from J; bases unmatched to any gene: 9. The germline CDR1 and CDR2 sequences are SNHLY and FYNNEI. The CDR3 protein is CASSERSGGPTEQFF. In nucleotides, the CDR3 is TGTGCCAGCAGTGAAAGGTCGGGAGGGCCGACTGAGCAGTTCTTC.

Worth noting for this clone: Other nucleotide sequences from this sample produce the same CDR3. The chain joins TRBV18 to TRBJ2-7; D might be TRBD1 (7 bases). Trimming pared 3 bases from V and 2 bases from J, leaving 11 bases between. The CDR3 extends over 14 amino acids. Germline CDR1 is KGHSH and CDR2 is LQKENI. The CDR3 protein is CASSPAGQTYEQYF. CDR3 DNA: TGTGCCAGCTCACCGGCGGGACAGACCTACGAGCAGTACTTC.

CDR3 coding DNA: TGCAGCGCCGGGACTAGCGCCTACGAGCAGTACTTC. This sequence encodes CSAGTSAYEQYF. The chain couples TRBV29-1 to TRBJ2-7; 10 bases line up with TRBD2. Germline CDR1 reads SQVTM; CDR2 reads ANQGSEA. J was trimmed by 2 bases and V by 7 bases; bases with no gene match: 2. The CDR3 extends over 12 amino acids.